The 5 T cell receptor beta chains below come from one sample, sequenced in a study of blood T cell repertoires in COVID-19. Sequenced by immunoSEQ multiplex PCR; TCRdb stores in-frame clones only, minus some. The sample consists of roughly 330,000 clones, approximately 87% of them appearing once. Sequenced sample: peripheral blood. All receptors come from a woman between 50 and 59 years old with active or convalescent COVID-19.

The chain employs TRBV4-3 and TRBJ1-4; 9 bases map to TRBD1. This CDR3 is 15 amino acids long. J gave up 7 bases and V 4 bases, and 7 bases lay outside the gene matches. Germline V lookup: CDR1 LGHNA, CDR2 YSLEER. The CDR3 is CASSPTGTGSEKLFF. For the CDR3, the DNA is TGCGCCAGCAGCCCAACCGGGACAGGGAGTGAAAAACTGTTTTTT.

The J gene is TRBJ2-7, the V gene TRBV19; 8 bases agree with TRBD2. J lost 1 base, V lost 4 bases, and 9 bases had no gene match. The CDR3 runs to 16 residues. Germline V gives CDR1 LNHDA, CDR2 SQIVND (reference sequence). CDR3 amino acids: CASSTRSSGGSYEQYF. The CDR3 DNA sequence: TGTGCCAGTAGTACCCGTTCCAGCGGGGGTTCCTACGAGCAGTACTTC.

The V gene is TRBV29-1, the J gene TRBJ2-1; D is ambiguous. Germline lookup yields CDR1 SQVTM and CDR2 ANQGSEA. The V gene lost 0 bases and the J gene lost 4 bases, with 7 bases spanning the gap. This CDR3 comprises 13 residues. The CDR3, as DNA: TGCAGCGTTGAAGATCCCGGGTACAATGAGCAGTTCTTC. Its protein product is CSVEDPGYNEQFF.

This clone was picked up one time. The gene calls are TRBV24-1 and TRBJ2-5, with 8 bases aligning to TRBD1. After removal of 4 bases from V and 2 bases from J, the junction contained 5 bases not matched to a gene. This CDR3 contains 15 residues. Looked up from germline, CDR1 is KGHDR and CDR2 is SFDVKD. The CDR3 spells CATSDPDRAQETQYF. CDR3 sequence (DNA): TGTGCCACCAGTGACCCGGACAGGGCTCAAGAGACCCAGTACTTC.

Only one count was recorded for this clone. The chain employs TRBV18 and TRBJ2-2, with D possibly being TRBD2 (6 bases). The CDR3 is made up of 15 amino acids. V gave up 3 bases and J gave up 7 bases, with 15 bases separating them. CDR1 KGHSH and CDR2 LQKENI come from the germline V gene. DNA for the CDR3: TGTGCCAGCTCACCGAACGGGGGAATAGTCGGGGAGCTGTTTTTT. Amino acids: CASSPNGGIVGELFF.